The subject of this entry is one TCR beta chain. The antigen remains undetermined. The sample comes from a study of cytomegalovirus exposure and HLA in healthy donors. Study-level findings and limits: Many donors carried some public TCRs, although rarity characterized most TCR sequences. Analysis was performed later, and it showed HLA-associated TCR beta chains to be more clonally expanded than equally common others.

It was with 60 Vbeta and 13 Jbeta primers that the PCR ran. TCRdb keeps only in-frame clones here, not all; method: immunoSEQ multiplex PCR. The sample holds approximately 220,000 clones, approximately 80% seen once. Germline V gene data show CDR1 as MDHEN and CDR2 as SYDVKM. Trimming cost V 3 bases and J 7 bases; bases outside gene matches: 6. The CDR3 contains 15 residues. The V gene is TRBV28, the J gene TRBJ2-2; 9 bases map to TRBD1. Sequencing was carried out using PBMCs. The sequence derives from a man younger than 45 in good health and CMV-seronegative. CDR3 region: CASSFRDRDVGELFF. Written as DNA, the CDR3 is TGTGCCAGCAGTTTCCGGGACAGGGATGTCGGGGAGCTGTTTTTT.